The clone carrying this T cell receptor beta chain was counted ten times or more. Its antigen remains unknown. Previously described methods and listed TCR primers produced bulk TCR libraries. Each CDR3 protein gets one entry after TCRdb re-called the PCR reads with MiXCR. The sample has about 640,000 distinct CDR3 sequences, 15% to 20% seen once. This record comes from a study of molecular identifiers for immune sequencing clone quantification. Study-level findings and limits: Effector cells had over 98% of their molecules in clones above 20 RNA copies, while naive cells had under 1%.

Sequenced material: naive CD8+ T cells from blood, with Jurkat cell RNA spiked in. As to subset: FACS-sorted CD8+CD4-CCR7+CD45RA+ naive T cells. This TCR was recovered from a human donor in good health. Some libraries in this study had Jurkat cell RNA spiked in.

The CDR3 loop reads CASSSFPGPFSNQPQHF. CDR3 DNA: TGTGCCAGCAGTTCATTCCCGGGACCCTTTAGCAATCAGCCCCAGCATTTT. The chain has TRBV12-3 or TRBV12-4 and TRBJ1-5; D is possibly TRBD1 (5 bases). The germline V and J ends were trimmed by 4 bases and 0 bases, with 16 bases remaining between them. The CDR3 runs to 17 residues.